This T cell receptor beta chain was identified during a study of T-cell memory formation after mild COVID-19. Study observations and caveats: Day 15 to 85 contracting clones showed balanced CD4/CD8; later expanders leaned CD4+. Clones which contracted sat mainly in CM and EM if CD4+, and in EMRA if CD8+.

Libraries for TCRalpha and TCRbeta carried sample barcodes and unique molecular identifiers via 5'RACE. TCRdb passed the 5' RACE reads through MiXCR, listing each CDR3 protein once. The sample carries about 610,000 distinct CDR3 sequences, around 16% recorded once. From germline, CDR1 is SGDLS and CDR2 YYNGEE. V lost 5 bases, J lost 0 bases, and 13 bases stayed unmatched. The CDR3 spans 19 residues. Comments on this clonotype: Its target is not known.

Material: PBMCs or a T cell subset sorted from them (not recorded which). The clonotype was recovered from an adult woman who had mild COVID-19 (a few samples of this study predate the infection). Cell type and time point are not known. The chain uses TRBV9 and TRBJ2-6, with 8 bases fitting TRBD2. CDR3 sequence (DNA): TGTGCCAGCAGTAGTGGTTTTGGAGCGGGAGACTCTGGGGCCAACGTCCTGACTTTC. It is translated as CASSSGFGAGDSGANVLTF.